Described below is a single T cell receptor beta chain sequence and its context. The antigen remains unidentified. These data come from a study of cytomegalovirus exposure and HLA in healthy donors. Findings of the study overall: TCR beta chain V- and J-gene trimming was linked, in a later analysis, to a missense variant in DCLRE1C.

With V trimmed by 4 bases and J by 6 bases, 15 bases remained unmatched. CDR1 and CDR2 (germline): SGHRS, YFSETQ. This CDR3 spans 16 amino acids. The PCR contained 60 Vbeta and 13 Jbeta primers. Authors' analysis steps: There were about 86 million unique TCR beta chains by a later count, and approximately 10 million of them were shared. TCRdb's copy holds only in-frame clones and misses some; the assay was immunoSEQ multiplex PCR. V and J calls and clone size are given by that table; D and trimming were obtained from the DNA. The data show approximately 130,000 clones, more than 70% seen once. This TCR came from a woman aged 30 to 39 in good health and CMV-seropositive. The chain carries TRBV5-1 and TRBJ1-2; 7 bases match TRBD1. Sample: PBMCs. The CDR3 nucleotides read TGCGCCAGCAGCCTCTTTCCTGGACAGGAAGAAAATGGCTACACCTTC. This translates into CASSLFPGQEENGYTF.